A selection of T cell receptor beta chains follows, all from one sample in a study of blood T cell repertoires in COVID-19. Data came from immunoSEQ multiplex PCR; TCRdb stores just in-frame clones and leaves some out. Of some 100,000 clones listed, roughly 86% are singletons. Sequencing input: peripheral blood. The receptors come from a man aged 50 to 60 with active or convalescent COVID-19. Both conserved end residues are part of each CDR3. Each record gives: CDR3 protein, CDR3 DNA, J gene, V gene, D gene, clone size. D genes are given only for firm matches. For some rows the clone size is stated as once, few or many, or as a class when expanded; others skip it.

cdr3_aa: CASSPTSVRETQYF
cdr3_nt: TGTGCCAGCAGCCCTACTAGCGTGCGGGAGACCCAGTACTTC
j_call: TRBJ2-5
v_call: TRBV28
d_call: TRBD2
clone_size: .

cdr3_aa: CASSAGQGADTQYF
cdr3_nt: TGTGCCAGCAGCGCCGGACAGGGCGCAGATACGCAGTATTTT
j_call: TRBJ2-3
v_call: TRBV3-1/TRBV3-2
d_call: TRBD1
clone_size: .

cdr3_aa: CASSYGHSYEQYF
cdr3_nt: TGTGCCAGCAGTTACGGACACTCCTACGAGCAGTACTTC
j_call: TRBJ2-7
v_call: TRBV6-5
d_call: .
clone_size: .

cdr3_aa: CASSSSRREVEKLFF
cdr3_nt: TGTGCCAGCAGCTCCAGCCGCAGGGAGGTTGAAAAACTGTTTTTT
j_call: TRBJ1-4
v_call: TRBV7-6
d_call: .
clone_size: .

cdr3_aa: CSASGQSNTGELFF
cdr3_nt: TGCAGTGCTAGTGGCCAGTCGAACACCGGGGAGCTGTTTTTT
j_call: TRBJ2-2
v_call: TRBV20-1
d_call: .
clone_size: .

cdr3_aa: CAISESGGQGTQYF
cdr3_nt: TGTGCCATCAGTGAGTCCGGGGGGCAAGGGACCCAGTACTTC
j_call: TRBJ2-5
v_call: TRBV10-3
d_call: .
clone_size: .

cdr3_aa: CASRGGTYNSPLHF
cdr3_nt: TGTGCCAGTAGGGGGGGAACTTATAATTCACCCCTCCACTTT
j_call: TRBJ1-6
v_call: TRBV19
d_call: .
clone_size: .

cdr3_aa: CAYTKTTGFTGELFF
cdr3_nt: TGTGCCTACACAAAAACGACAGGGTTCACCGGGGAGCTGTTTTTT
j_call: TRBJ2-2
v_call: TRBV30
d_call: TRBD1
clone_size: .

cdr3_aa: CSVGPGQGDTEAFF
cdr3_nt: TGCAGCGTGGGCCCGGGACAGGGCGACACTGAAGCTTTCTTT
j_call: TRBJ1-1
v_call: TRBV29-1
d_call: TRBD1
clone_size: .

cdr3_aa: CASSPRGQRGTYQPQHF
cdr3_nt: TGTGCCAGCAGCCCCCGCGGACAGAGGGGAACTTATCAGCCCCAGCATTTT
j_call: TRBJ1-5
v_call: TRBV6-4
d_call: .
clone_size: .

cdr3_aa: CASSNAGGAFF
cdr3_nt: TGTGCCAGCAGTAATGCCGGTGGAGCTTTCTTT
j_call: TRBJ1-1
v_call: TRBV6-5
d_call: .
clone_size: .

cdr3_aa: CASSQGGGQGVSDTQYF
cdr3_nt: TGTGCCAGCAGTCAAGGAGGTGGACAGGGGGTTTCTGATACGCAGTATTTT
j_call: TRBJ2-3
v_call: TRBV25-1
d_call: TRBD1
clone_size: once

cdr3_aa: CASSLDRFSGNTIYF
cdr3_nt: TGTGCCAGTAGTCTTGACAGGTTCTCTGGAAACACCATATATTTT
j_call: TRBJ1-3
v_call: TRBV19
d_call: .
clone_size: .

cdr3_aa: CASTGQGSGELFF
cdr3_nt: TGTGCCAGCACGGGACAGGGCTCCGGGGAGCTGTTTTTT
j_call: TRBJ2-2
v_call: TRBV2
d_call: TRBD1
clone_size: .

cdr3_aa: CASSSSGSTNTGELFF
cdr3_nt: TGTGCCAGCAGCTCTTCGGGGAGCACGAACACCGGGGAGCTGTTTTTT
j_call: TRBJ2-2
v_call: TRBV28
d_call: .
clone_size: .

cdr3_aa: CASSVTAGGPGNEQFF
cdr3_nt: TGTGCCAGCAGTGTGACGGCGGGGGGGCCGGGTAATGAGCAGTTCTTC
j_call: TRBJ2-1
v_call: TRBV6-1
d_call: TRBD2
clone_size: .